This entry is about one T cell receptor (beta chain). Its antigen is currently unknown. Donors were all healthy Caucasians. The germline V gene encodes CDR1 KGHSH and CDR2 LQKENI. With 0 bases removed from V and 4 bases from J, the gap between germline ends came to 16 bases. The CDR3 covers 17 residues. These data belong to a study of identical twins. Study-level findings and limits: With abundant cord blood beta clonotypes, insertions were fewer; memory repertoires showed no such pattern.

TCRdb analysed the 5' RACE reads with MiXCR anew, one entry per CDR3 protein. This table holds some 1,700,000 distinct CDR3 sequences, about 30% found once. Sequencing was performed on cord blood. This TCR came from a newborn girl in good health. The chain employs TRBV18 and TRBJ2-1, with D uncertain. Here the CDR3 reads CASSPPGLGILYNEQFF. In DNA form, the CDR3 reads TGTGCCAGCTCACCACCCGGCTTAGGGATCCTTTACAATGAGCAGTTCTTC.